Shown below are 3 T cell receptor beta chains from a single sample sequenced in a study of T cell clones after liver transplantation (dated by TCRdb to about 2019). Libraries came from the immunoSEQ multiplex PCR assay. In TCRdb, the immuneACCESS table is reduced to in-frame sequences with V and J assigned. These tables do not hold every clone; where another copy was compared, an unresolved V gene accounts for under half, and the others remain unexplained. The sample table lists 70,000 to 95,000 clones, roughly 85% of them with a count of one. The ten largest clones take up about 2.5% of the sample. Sequencing used CD4+ T cells from blood, obtained at the 22-month timepoint. These receptors were collected from a human patient who received a liver transplant. A transplant means some T cells may be of graft donor rather than patient origin.

Turning to this clone: One end of the junction varies from germline; a read error may be responsible. The chain recombines TRBV4-1 with TRBJ2-5, with 8 bases that match TRBD2. This CDR3 has 18 residues. Germline-derived CDR1 and CDR2 are MGHRA and YSYEKL. The CDR3 nucleotides are TGCACCAGCAGCCAAACCGACGCCGGGACTAGAACGACCGAGACCCAGTACTTC. Protein sequence: CTSSQTDAGTRTTETQYF.

The chain links TRBV4-1 to TRBJ1-5, with D perhaps TRBD1 (5 bases). Looked up from germline, CDR1 is MGHRA and CDR2 is YSYEKL. The length of the CDR3 is 14 residues. Trimming removed 3 bases at V and 6 bases at J, with 12 bases between. The CDR3 loop reads CASSHSGTGQPQHF. CDR3 nucleotide sequence: TGCGCCAGCAGCCATTCAGGGACGGGTCAGCCCCAGCATTTT.

This clone was recorded only once. The chain employs TRBV28 and TRBJ2-3; 12 nucleotides line up with TRBD2. The J segment lost 6 bases and the V segment lost 4 bases, leaving 8 bases of the junction unmatched. The CDR3 has 16 amino acids. Looked up from germline, CDR1 is MDHEN and CDR2 is SYDVKM. In nucleotides, the CDR3 is TGTGCCAGCAGTTCGGAGACTAGCGGGAGATTCGATACGCAGTATTTT. Its translation: CASSSETSGRFDTQYF.